Listed below are T cell receptor beta chains from one sample, sequenced in a study of early T cells in non-severe SARS-CoV-2 infection. TCRdb reanalysed the 5' RACE reads using MiXCR and keeps one entry per CDR3 protein. The repertoire includes about 52,000 distinct CDR3 sequences, approximately 11% of them detected once, and about 13% sits in the top ten. Sequenced material: whole blood. Receptors originate from an adult who was a healthcare worker with PCR-confirmed SARS-CoV-2 infection or an uninfected control (not recorded which). Both conserved end residues are part of each CDR3. Each record gives: CDR3 protein, CDR3 DNA, clone size, D gene, V gene, J gene, CDR3 length. The D gene is left open where the match is weak. Clone size is stated in some rows and not others, as once, few, many or a class when expanded.

cdr3_aa: CASSYQGRRSPLHF; cdr3_nt: TGTGCCAGCAGTTACCAGGGGCGGAGGTCACCCCTCCACTTT; clone_size: few; d_call: NA; v_call: TRBV6-2/TRBV6-3; j_call: TRBJ1-6; cdr3_length: 14
cdr3_aa: CASSPLAGVIDTQYF; cdr3_nt: TGTGCCAGCAGTCCACTAGCGGGAGTAATAGATACGCAGTATTTT; clone_size: many; d_call: TRBD2; v_call: TRBV28; j_call: TRBJ2-3; cdr3_length: 15
cdr3_aa: CASSHSSYGYTF; cdr3_nt: TGCGCCAGCAGTCATTCGAGCTATGGCTACACCTTC; clone_size: many; d_call: NA; v_call: TRBV5-1; j_call: TRBJ1-2; cdr3_length: 12
cdr3_aa: CASSPIISQQPYEQYF; cdr3_nt: TGTGCCAGCAGCCCTATAATATCTCAACAACCCTACGAGCAGTACTTC; clone_size: NA; d_call: NA; v_call: TRBV7-2; j_call: TRBJ2-7; cdr3_length: 16
cdr3_aa: CASSQEGLAGDTGELFF; cdr3_nt: TGTGCCAGCAGCCAAGAAGGGTTAGCGGGAGACACCGGGGAGCTGTTTTTT; clone_size: many; d_call: TRBD2; v_call: TRBV4-2; j_call: TRBJ2-2; cdr3_length: 17
cdr3_aa: CASSLSRTVDGYTF; cdr3_nt: TGTGCCAGCAGCTTAAGTAGGACAGTGGATGGCTACACCTTC; clone_size: many; d_call: NA; v_call: TRBV7-2; j_call: TRBJ1-2; cdr3_length: 14
cdr3_aa: CASSTRTGLAGNQSYEQYF; cdr3_nt: TGTGCCAGCAGCACCCGAACCGGTCTAGCGGGGAACCAATCCTACGAGCAGTACTTC; clone_size: many; d_call: NA; v_call: TRBV21-1; j_call: TRBJ2-7; cdr3_length: 19
cdr3_aa: CSVVSIRTDTQYF; cdr3_nt: TGCAGCGTTGTATCCATCAGGACAGATACGCAGTATTTT; clone_size: many; d_call: NA; v_call: TRBV29-1; j_call: TRBJ2-3; cdr3_length: 13
cdr3_aa: CASRQGNMNTEAFF; cdr3_nt: TGTGCCAGCAGACAGGGCAACATGAACACTGAAGCTTTCTTT; clone_size: many; d_call: NA; v_call: TRBV6-5; j_call: TRBJ1-1; cdr3_length: 14
cdr3_aa: CASSLADNSYNEQFF; cdr3_nt: TGCGCCAGCAGCTTGGCCGATAATTCCTACAATGAGCAGTTCTTC; clone_size: many; d_call: NA; v_call: TRBV5-1; j_call: TRBJ2-1; cdr3_length: 15
cdr3_aa: CASSYRDRPYETQYF; cdr3_nt: TGTGCCAGCAGTTACAGGGACAGGCCTTATGAGACCCAGTACTTC; clone_size: many; d_call: TRBD1; v_call: TRBV6-5; j_call: TRBJ2-5; cdr3_length: 15
cdr3_aa: CASSLSNRGWRQPQHF; cdr3_nt: TGTGCCAGCAGTTTAAGCAACAGGGGATGGCGTCAGCCCCAGCATTTT; clone_size: many; d_call: TRBD1; v_call: TRBV12-3/TRBV12-4; j_call: TRBJ1-5; cdr3_length: 16
cdr3_aa: CASSGDRTNSGANVLTF; cdr3_nt: TGTGCCAGCAGCGGGGACAGAACAAATTCTGGGGCCAACGTCCTGACTTTC; clone_size: NA; d_call: TRBD1; v_call: TRBV2; j_call: TRBJ2-6; cdr3_length: 17
cdr3_aa: CASSPEVSGSVNEQFF; cdr3_nt: TGTGCCAGCAGCCCAGAGGTTAGCGGGAGTGTCAATGAGCAGTTCTTC; clone_size: many; d_call: TRBD2; v_call: TRBV7-3; j_call: TRBJ2-1; cdr3_length: 16
cdr3_aa: CASPKRELYNEQFF; cdr3_nt: TGTGCCAGCCCGAAGCGGGAGCTGTACAATGAGCAGTTCTTC; clone_size: few; d_call: TRBD2; v_call: TRBV25-1; j_call: TRBJ2-1; cdr3_length: 14
cdr3_aa: CASSLGQVWYEQYF; cdr3_nt: TGTGCCAGCAGCCTCGGACAGGTTTGGTACGAGCAGTACTTC; clone_size: many; d_call: TRBD1; v_call: TRBV14; j_call: TRBJ2-7; cdr3_length: 14
cdr3_aa: CAWSVGGLSYEQYF; cdr3_nt: TGTGCCTGGAGTGTCGGGGGACTCTCCTACGAGCAGTACTTC; clone_size: many; d_call: NA; v_call: TRBV30; j_call: TRBJ2-7; cdr3_length: 14
cdr3_aa: CASSSAGGNQPQHF; cdr3_nt: TGTGCCAGCAGTTCGGCAGGGGGCAATCAGCCCCAGCATTTT; clone_size: few; d_call: NA; v_call: TRBV6-6; j_call: TRBJ1-5; cdr3_length: 14